This paragraph covers one T cell receptor (beta chain) sequence. What this receptor recognizes is not known. No per-base quality is available; no much larger clone lies one base away. The library came from PCR. At the Johns Hopkins FTIC core, DNA from the cultured CD4+ T cells underwent TCR sequencing with the Oncomine TCR Beta short-read assay. Genomic DNA was extracted from the cultured CD4+ T cells with the QIAamp micro DNA kit. The Oncomine TCR Beta libraries from cultured CD4+ T cells were pooled using unique dual indexes and then sequenced on an Illumina iSeq 100. Per the original workflow: Non-productive sequences were removed, and CDR3s not starting with C, not ending with F or W, or shorter than 7 amino acids were discarded. Antigen-specific clonotypes were identified using the MANAFEST web application through comparison of peptide-stimulated wells with reference and other culture wells. For a clone to be called positive, the clone needed an FDR below 0.05, an odds ratio above 5, and a productive frequency above 0.1% in at least two of three replicate wells. A clonotype was classed as cross-reactive if the clonotype showed significant expansion both in SARS-CoV-2 spike wells and in at least one common cold coronavirus spike condition. CDR3 homology was assessed with Levenshtein distances (stringdist) and unrooted phylogenetic trees (ape) in R version 3.6.1. TCRdb reanalyzed the raw reads on its own, using fastp at Q25 for trimming and MiXCR for clone calling, and kept in-frame beta chains. CDR3 protein sequences are deduplicated, and each keeps its most common genes and DNA. The V and J calls shown here were made by TCRdb, not taken from the authors' results. The sample contains about 10,000 distinct CDR3 sequences, 70% to 75% of them found a single time. The ten largest account for around 10% of the sample.

This record comes from a study of vaccination and CD4 T cells after COVID-19 (dated by TCRdb to 2021 to 2024). Study-wide context: Every convalescent patient had a positive nasal swab PCR test for SARS-CoV-2, with mild disease in several patients and severe disease in one. Six males and four females were included in the convalescent cohort, with two Hispanic individuals, seven Caucasians, two Asians and one multiracial person represented. Participants got two doses of the Pfizer-BioNTech BNT162b2 vaccine (n=8) or two doses of the Moderna mRNA-1273 vaccine (n=2). Post-COVID blood samples from convalescent patients were collected a median of around 100 days after diagnosis, with a range of 35 to 161 days. Post-vaccine blood samples were obtained a median of approximately 70 days after the second vaccine dose, with a range of roughly 12 to 250 days. The cultures were stimulated with overlapping spike peptide pools from SARS-CoV-2 and from the common cold coronaviruses HCoV-NL63, HCoV-OC43 and HCoV-229E. Control cultures received a CEFX viral epitope pool as the positive control, an HIV-1 Nef peptide pool as the negative control, or no peptide. In around 9 COVID-19 convalescent patients and a few infection-naive healthy vaccine recipients, researchers compared the spike-specific CD4+ TCR repertoire from before mRNA vaccination with the repertoire from after.

Interpreted using the paper, the treatment or condition label stands for: 10-day PBMC culture with coronavirus spike peptide pools or control peptides (ViraFEST assay). The study used the ViraFEST assay, which expanded antigen-specific T cells with peptide pools and then identified expanded clonotypes by TCR sequencing. The convalescent patients' positive SARS-CoV-2 PCR tests were from March to December 2020, which was before the Alpha, Beta and Delta variants emerged in the United States. Each well held 2 million to 2.5 million PBMCs cultured with 10 ug/ml peptide pools in IMDM containing around 5% human AB serum and approximately 10 IU/ml IL-2. On days 3 and 7, half of the culture medium was replaced with fresh IL-2-containing medium. After 10 to 11 days of culture, CD4+ T cells were isolated by negative selection with the EasySep CD4+ T cell isolation kit. PBMCs were separated from whole blood using Ficoll-Paque Plus gradient centrifugation and then either used fresh or cryopreserved at -140C. Each culture condition was generally run in triplicate wells.

What the research found in general, with its limitations: The study included relatively few convalescent patients and did not analyze early timepoints after natural infection. Among convalescent patients, a median 86.3% of the SARS-CoV-2-reactive clones seen after vaccination appeared only after vaccination, which suggests priming specific to the vaccine. An increase in the median number of SARS-CoV-2-reactive clonotypes from approximately 21 after infection to a few dozen after vaccination was observed, but the change was not found to be significant. In convalescent patients, nearly all vaccine-specific clones (304 of 307) were found to be mono-reactive for SARS-CoV-2 spike rather than cross-reactive with common cold coronaviruses.

The sequence came from a human donor who had recovered from COVID-19. The source material was CD4+ T cells from blood, cultured in vitro.

The encoded CDR3 is CASSQGRGQSYNSPLHF. The sequenced DNA: TGTGCCAGCAGTCAGGGACGGGGGCAGTCCTATAATTCACCCCTCCACTTT. The V and J genes are TRBV7-2 and TRBJ1-6, with TRBD1 tentatively as D gene (6 bases match). CDR1 and CDR2 were assigned from the germline V gene as SGHTA and FQGNSA. The V end loses 6 bases and the J end loses 1 base, and a stretch of 16 bases separates them. Reading from cysteine to phenylalanine, the CDR3 counts 17 amino acids. The retained sequence is limited to the CDR3, 51 bases, with the frame set at the first base.